This T cell receptor (beta chain) was identified during a study of T cells after yellow fever vaccination. 5'RACE template switching generated TCR cDNA, adding a universal primer site and UMIs. One entry per CDR3 protein results from TCRdb running MiXCR on the 5' RACE reads. This table holds hundreds of thousands of distinct CDR3 sequences, roughly a sixth found once. Study-wide points: Weaker, the secondary response had a peak occurring faster, on day 5 versus 15. Across the CD4 and CD8 compartments, a small share of clonotypes was present in both.

The CDR3 extends over 14 amino acids. The ends lost 4 bases at V and 6 bases at J; junction bases unmatched: 7. Germline V lookup: CDR1 SGHDT, CDR2 YYEEEE. About this clonotype itself: The antigen remains unidentified.

The source of this sequence is a man younger than 35 who received the YFV17D yellow fever vaccine. The chain carries TRBV5-6 and TRBJ2-7; 10 bases agree with TRBD1. Sequencing used PBMCs, obtained before the yellow fever booster vaccination. CDR3 protein: CASSQGQGMSEQYV. In nucleotides, the CDR3 is TGTGCCAGCAGCCAGGGACAGGGGATGAGCGAGCAGTACGTC.